These 30 T cell receptor beta chains came from one sample sequenced in a study of T cell responses to AZD1222 COVID-19 vaccine. Measured with immunoSEQ multiplex PCR; TCRdb has only the in-frame clones, and not every one. Among more than 70,000 clones, approximately 90% were seen once, and the ten largest hold 25% to 30%. The sample here was peripheral blood, taken 28 days after the second AZD1222 dose. These receptors were taken from an adult who received the AZD1222 COVID-19 vaccine.

The CDR3 region is CAISGTGTVGTGYTF. The CDR3 nucleotides read TGTGCCATCAGTGGAACCGGGACAGTAGGGACCGGCTACACCTTC. The J gene is TRBJ1-2, the V gene TRBV10-3; 7 nucleotides agree with TRBD1. The germline V gene encodes CDR1 ENHRY and CDR2 SYGVKD. Trimming cost V 4 bases and J 8 bases; bases outside gene matches: 13. CDR3 size: 15 residues.

The CDR3: CASRFRGQVGEQYF. As DNA, the CDR3 is TGTGCCAGCAGATTTCGGGGACAGGTGGGCGAGCAGTACTTC. The chain employs TRBV28 and TRBJ2-7; TRBD1 matches 8 bases. J lost 6 bases, V lost 6 bases, and 10 bases had no gene match. The V gene's germline CDR1 is MDHEN and CDR2 SYDVKM. This CDR3 is 14 amino acids long.

This chain links TRBV7-9 with TRBJ1-2; unclear D gene. The germline CDR1 and CDR2 sequences are SEHNR and FQNEAQ (reference sequence). CDR3 length equals 13 residues. Trimming took off 3 bases at V and 9 bases at J, with 14 bases between the two ends. CDR3 in amino acids: CASSFRGEESYTF. The DNA for the CDR3 is TGTGCCAGCAGCTTTCGTGGAGAGGAGAGCTACACCTTC.

A single count supports this clone. The genes are TRBV5-6 and TRBJ2-1; 8 bases map to TRBD2. The CDR3 has 14 amino acids. The germline V gene has CDR1 SGHDT and CDR2 YYEEEE. The J segment lost 12 bases and the V segment lost 1 base, leaving 9 bases of the junction unmatched. CDR3 sequence: CASSLRAGASVQFF. CDR3 DNA sequence: TGTGCCAGCAGCTTGCGAGCGGGAGCCAGTGTGCAGTTCTTC.

This rearrangement joins TRBV6-2 or TRBV6-3 to TRBJ1-2; no firm D call. Between the trimmed V and J ends, which lost 2 bases and 8 bases, there was a span of 6 bases. Germline V lookup: CDR1 MNHEY, CDR2 SVGEGT. The CDR3 contains 11 residues. The CDR3 here is CASSYGGGYTF. The CDR3 DNA reads TGTGCCAGCAGTTACGGAGGCGGCTACACCTTC.

The chain combines TRBV28 with TRBJ2-2, with 7 bases lining up with TRBD2. The CDR3 runs 15 residues. Trimming took 2 bases from V and 6 from J; bases not matched to a gene: 6. CDR1 is MDHEN, CDR2 SYDVKM, per germline. CDR3 nucleotide sequence: TGTGCCAGCAGTTTAGCGGGAGTGGTGGCCGGGGAGCTGTTTTTT. Translation: CASSLAGVVAGELFF.

The chain recombines TRBV28 with TRBJ2-3; D is unresolved. V lost 4 bases to trimming and J lost 0 bases, with 14 bases between them. Germline lookup yields CDR1 MDHEN and CDR2 SYDVKM. CDR3 length: 16 amino acids. The chain's CDR3 is CASSSTDGTSTDTQYF. The CDR3 DNA reads as TGTGCCAGCAGTTCGACTGACGGTACTAGCACAGATACGCAGTATTTT.

The V and J genes are TRBV5-1 and TRBJ2-1; no definite D call. There are 13 residues in the CDR3. Trimming removed 1 base from V and 8 bases from J, with 10 bases in between. Germline values: CDR1 SGHRS, CDR2 YFSETQ. This chain's CDR3 is CASSLYNADEQFF. The CDR3 DNA is TGCGCCAGCAGCTTGTATAACGCAGATGAGCAGTTCTTC.

This chain connects TRBV7-9 to TRBJ1-1; 10 bases agree with TRBD1. In germline, CDR1 is SEHNR, CDR2 FQNEAQ (reference sequence). The CDR3 runs to 14 residues. The trim removed 3 bases at V and 3 bases at J, leaving 1 base unmatched. The CDR3 reads CASSFGQGDTEAFF. The CDR3 region has the DNA TGTGCCAGCAGCTTCGGACAGGGGGACACTGAAGCTTTCTTT.

This chain connects TRBV11-1 to TRBJ2-7; 8 bases are shared with TRBD2. The ends lost 2 bases at V and 1 base at J; junction bases unmatched: 7. CDR1 and CDR2 (germline): SGHAT, FQDESV (reference sequence). The CDR3 has 16 amino acids. The CDR3 DNA reads as TGTGCCAGCAGCTTAAAGGATAGCGGGGCTTCCTACGAGCAGTACTTC. Translating it yields CASSLKDSGASYEQYF.

J is TRBJ1-5 and V is TRBV11-2, with 7 bases matching TRBD1. Germline CDR1 SGHAT, CDR2 FQNNGV. J gave up 5 bases and V 1 base, and 2 bases lay outside the gene matches. The CDR3 consists of 14 residues. The CDR3 here is CASSLGDSYQPQHF. CDR3 DNA: TGTGCCAGCAGCTTAGGGGACAGCTATCAGCCCCAGCATTTT.

V gene TRBV28 combines with J gene TRBJ2-7; perhaps TRBD2 as D (6 bases). The CDR3 is made up of 15 amino acids. Trimming stripped 6 bases from V and 7 bases from J, with 22 bases between. The germline V gene has CDR1 MDHEN and CDR2 SYDVKM. CDR3 sequence: CASSFPRPSGREQYF. CDR3 DNA: TGTGCCAGCAGCTTTCCGCGGCCCTCGGGGAGGGAGCAGTACTTC.

V usage is TRBV24-1 and J usage is TRBJ2-1; 9 bases agree with TRBD1. CDR1 and CDR2 (germline): KGHDR, SFDVKD. This CDR3 is built from 16 residues. J lost 8 bases, V lost 4 bases, and 11 bases had no gene match. CDR3 coding DNA: TGTGCCACCAGTGACCCCGGGACAGGGAATGGGGATGAGCAGTTCTTC. Its protein is CATSDPGTGNGDEQFF.

The chain carries TRBV29-1 and TRBJ1-3; the D gene is possibly TRBD1 (6 bases). Germline assignment: CDR1 SQVTM and CDR2 ANQGSEA. Trimming shortened V by 3 bases and J by 2 bases, and 11 bases separated the two germline ends. The CDR3 covers 14 residues. The CDR3 sequence: CSVEAGEPGNTIYF. DNA for the CDR3: TGCAGCGTTGAGGCAGGGGAGCCTGGAAACACCATATATTTT.

V usage is TRBV5-4 and J usage is TRBJ1-2; 9 nucleotides align to TRBD1. The germline gives CDR1 SGHNT, CDR2 YYREEE (reference sequence). CDR3 length: 14 residues. V shed 0 bases, J shed 8 bases, and the junction held 5 bases outside the gene matches. The CDR3 reads CASSLEQGAEGYTF. The DNA of the CDR3 is TGTGCCAGCAGCTTGGAACAGGGGGCGGAGGGCTACACCTTC. The variable domain in full, completed from reference TRBV5-4 and TRBJ1-2, reads ETGVTQSPTHLIKTRGQQVTLRCSSQSGHNTVSWYQQALGQGPQFIFQYYREEENGRGNFPPRFSGLQFPNYSSELNVNALELDDSALYLCASSLEQGAEGYTFGSGTRLTVV.

This sequence joins TRBV7-9 and TRBJ1-4, with 7 bases fitting TRBD1. The CDR3 has 15 amino acids. The V gene's germline CDR1 is SEHNR and CDR2 FQNEAQ (reference sequence). Losses at the gene ends were 5 bases for V and 0 bases for J; bases not matched to a gene: 3. This CDR3 is CASSQGQATNEKLFF. The DNA for the CDR3 is TGTGCCAGCAGCCAAGGACAGGCAACTAATGAAAAACTGTTTTTT.

The rearrangement uses TRBV19 and TRBJ2-2; D ambiguous. From germline, CDR1 is LNHDA and CDR2 SQIVND (reference sequence). This CDR3 region has 12 residues. Between the trimmed V and J ends, which lost 6 bases and 6 bases, there was a span of 8 bases. Written as DNA, the CDR3 is TGTGCCAGTAGAACTCCTGCCGGGGAGCTGTTTTTT. As protein: CASRTPAGELFF.

The chain links TRBV12-3 or TRBV12-4 to TRBJ2-7, with D unresolved. This CDR3 has 12 residues. V gave up 5 bases and J gave up 6 bases, with 11 bases separating them. This chain's CDR3 is CASSPFRIEQYF. CDR3 nucleotide sequence: TGTGCCAGCAGTCCATTCCGCATCGAGCAGTACTTC.

The rearrangement links TRBV7-2 to TRBJ2-7, with 12 bases matching TRBD2. Germline V CDR1 and CDR2: SGHTA, FQGNSA. This CDR3 comprises 15 residues. Germline trimming cut 5 bases from V and 3 bases from J; bases unmatched to any gene: 5. The CDR3 DNA follows: TGTGCCAGCAGCCCAACTAGCGGGAGGAGCTACGAGCAGTACTTC. Residues: CASSPTSGRSYEQYF. Supplemented by reference TRBV7-2 and TRBJ2-7, the full variable domain reads GAGVSQSPSNKVTEKGKDVELRCDPISGHTALYWYRQSLGQGLEFLIYFQGNSAPDKSGLPSDRFSAERTGGSVSTLTIQRTQQEDSAVYLCASSPTSGRSYEQYFGPGTRLTVT.

The rearrangement links TRBV24-1 to TRBJ2-2, with 8 nucleotides matching TRBD1. The CDR3 spans 16 residues. The V gene's germline CDR1 is KGHDR and CDR2 SFDVKD. After removal of 0 bases from V and 1 base from J, the junction contained 0 bases not matched to a gene. The CDR3 region has the DNA TGTGCCACCAGTGATTTGGACAGGGGGAACACCGGGGAGCTGTTTTTT. Its translation is CATSDLDRGNTGELFF.

The V gene is TRBV7-9, the J gene TRBJ1-1; the D gene is possibly TRBD1 (6 bases). V was clipped by 2 bases and J by 10 bases, with 14 bases between them. CDR3 length equals 13 residues. CDR1 and CDR2 (germline): SEHNR, FQNEAQ (reference sequence). This chain's CDR3 is CASSLNGGQRAFF. The CDR3 region has the DNA TGTGCCAGCAGCTTAAATGGGGGGCAAAGAGCTTTCTTT.

This rearrangement joins TRBV5-1 to TRBJ2-5; D is unclear. Germline CDR1 reads SGHRS; CDR2 reads YFSETQ. The CDR3 extends over 14 amino acids. Trimming removed 3 bases at V and 4 bases at J, with 13 bases between. In DNA form, the CDR3 reads TGCGCCAGCAGCTACGGCATCTCGTCAGAGACCCAGTACTTC. As protein: CASSYGISSETQYF.

V gene TRBV5-1 combines with J gene TRBJ1-4; D not resolved. Germline CDR1 reads SGHRS; CDR2 reads YFSETQ. The CDR3 is 16 amino acids. The V end lost 7 bases, the J end lost 2 bases, and 18 bases lay between the germline ends. CDR3 region: CASRLGPAGTNEKLFF. The CDR3 DNA sequence: TGCGCCAGCCGTCTGGGTCCGGCGGGCACTAATGAAAAACTGTTTTTT.

The chain combines TRBV18 with TRBJ1-1; D unclear. Germline V gene data show CDR1 as KGHSH and CDR2 as LQKENI. The CDR3 covers 15 residues. Trimming took 10 bases from V and 0 from J, leaving 18 bases between them. DNA of the CDR3: TGTGCCACTTCTTACGCTCGGACGATGAACACTGAAGCTTTCTTT. This gives the protein CATSYARTMNTEAFF.

The genes are TRBV4-2 and TRBJ2-7, with TRBD2 matching 8 bases. V trimming: 3 bases; J trimming: 5 bases; junction bases outside the gene matches: 12. The V gene's germline CDR1 is LGHNA and CDR2 YNFKEQ. This CDR3 has 16 residues. The CDR3 reads CASSQGSGSGFDEQYF. DNA for the CDR3: TGTGCCAGCAGCCAGGGGAGCGGGAGTGGGTTCGACGAGCAGTACTTC.

This clone has just one count. The rearrangement links TRBV20-1 to TRBJ2-7; no reliable D call. This CDR3 contains 11 residues. V was clipped by 0 bases and J by 5 bases, with 5 bases between them. Germline V lookup: CDR1 DFQATT, CDR2 SNEGSKA (reference sequence). This CDR3 is CSARDTHEQYF. The CDR3 nucleotides read TGCAGTGCTAGAGATACCCACGAGCAGTACTTC.

This rearrangement joins TRBV28 to TRBJ1-3; D not certain. The V end was cut by 1 base, the J end by 2 bases, with 9 bases between. Looked up from germline, CDR1 is MDHEN and CDR2 is SYDVKM. The CDR3 consists of 15 residues. The CDR3 loop reads CASSLSGIPGNTIYF. The CDR3 nucleotides read TGTGCCAGCAGTTTATCCGGGATCCCTGGAAACACCATATATTTT.

The J gene is TRBJ2-2, the V gene TRBV11-3, with TRBD2 matching over 10 bases. J was trimmed by 4 bases and V by 5 bases; bases with no gene match: 4. Germline CDR1 reads SGHNT; CDR2 reads YENEEA. The CDR3 spans 15 residues. This chain's CDR3 is CASSSGGGSTGELFF. The CDR3 nucleotides read TGTGCCAGCAGCAGCGGGGGGGGTTCCACCGGGGAGCTGTTTTTT.

The chain couples TRBV6-2 or TRBV6-3 to TRBJ2-1; a weak D match, TRBD2 (5 bases). The germline CDR1 and CDR2 sequences are MNHEY and SVGEGT. This CDR3 spans 11 amino acids. The V gene lost 5 bases and the J gene lost 12 bases, with 11 bases spanning the gap. The CDR3 sequence: CASSRGAGQFF. In DNA form, the CDR3 reads TGTGCCAGCAGTCGGGGAGCCGGGCAGTTCTTC.

The V call is TRBV5-4, the J call TRBJ2-5; TRBD2 matches 7 bases. This CDR3 is 16 amino acids long. J was trimmed by 2 bases and V by 3 bases; bases with no gene match: 10. The germline CDR1 and CDR2 sequences are SGHNT and YYREEE (reference sequence). The CDR3 loop is CASSSPGTILQETQYF. The CDR3 region has the DNA TGTGCCAGCAGCTCCCCCGGGACTATTCTACAAGAGACCCAGTACTTC.